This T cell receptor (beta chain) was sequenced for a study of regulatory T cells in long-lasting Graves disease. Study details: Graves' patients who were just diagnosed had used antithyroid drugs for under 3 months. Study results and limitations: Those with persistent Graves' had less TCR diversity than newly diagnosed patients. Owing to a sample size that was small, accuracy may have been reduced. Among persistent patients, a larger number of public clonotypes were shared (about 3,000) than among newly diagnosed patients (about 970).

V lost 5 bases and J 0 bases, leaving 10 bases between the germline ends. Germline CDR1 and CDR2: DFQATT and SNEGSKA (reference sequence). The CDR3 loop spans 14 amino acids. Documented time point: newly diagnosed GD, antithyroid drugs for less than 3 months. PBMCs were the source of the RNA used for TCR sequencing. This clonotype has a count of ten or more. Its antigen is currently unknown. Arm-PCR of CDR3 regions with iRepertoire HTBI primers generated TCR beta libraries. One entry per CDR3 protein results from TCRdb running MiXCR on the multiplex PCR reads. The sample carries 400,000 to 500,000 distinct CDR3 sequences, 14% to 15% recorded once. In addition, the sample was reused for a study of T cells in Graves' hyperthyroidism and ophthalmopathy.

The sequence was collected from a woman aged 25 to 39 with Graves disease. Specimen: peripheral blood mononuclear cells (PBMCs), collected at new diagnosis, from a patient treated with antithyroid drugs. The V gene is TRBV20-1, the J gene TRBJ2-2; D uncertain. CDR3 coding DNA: TGCAGTGCTCATGGGAACTCGAACACCGGGGAGCTGTTTTTT. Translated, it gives CSAHGNSNTGELFF.